This T cell receptor beta chain was obtained from a study of blood T cell repertoires in COVID-19. Study-wide background: There were acute and convalescent COVID-19 samples, and they came from the United States, Italy and Spain. Nucleic acid was either cDNA or gDNA, and it came from T cells, B-cell-depleted T cells, or PBMCs.

Participants were aged about 18 to 100 years, lived in about two dozen US areas, and enrolled virtually. Original processing methods: Scientists estimated how many nucleated cells there were by amplifying reference gene primers. Assay: immunoSEQ multiplex PCR; the TCRdb copy retains only in-frame clones and omits some. That table gives V, J and clone size, and the DNA gave D and trimming. The sample records hundreds of thousands of clones, about 93% being singletons. Germline assignment: CDR1 MGHRA and CDR2 YSYEKL. The trim removed 5 bases at V and 6 bases at J, leaving 11 bases unmatched. There are 16 residues in the CDR3.

The sequenced sample was PBMCs or T cells enriched from blood (not recorded which). The chain recombines TRBV4-1 with TRBJ2-3; 10 bases fit TRBD2. This receptor was taken from a woman aged 18-29 years who had recovered from COVID-19. The CDR3 is CASSFRTSGDADTQYF. The CDR3 nucleotides are TGCGCCAGCAGCTTTCGGACTAGCGGAGACGCGGATACGCAGTATTTT.